This TCR beta chain comes out of a study of cytomegalovirus exposure and HLA in healthy donors. Study-level background: Clustering assigned 81% of the approximately 400 genotyped donors to the Caucasian-associated ancestry cluster. Study observations and caveats: Most CMV-associated TCR beta chains appeared HLA-restricted in a later analysis. HLA alleles showed associations with 15,000 to 20,000 TCR beta sequences in a later analysis, at a 0.05 false discovery rate.

The PCR was carried out with 60 Vbeta primers and 13 Jbeta primers. TCRdb's copy holds only in-frame clones and misses some; the assay was immunoSEQ multiplex PCR. The sample lists about 160,000 clones; approximately 81% were seen once. The CDR3 contains 13 residues. Germline CDR1 GTSNPN, CDR2 SVGIG (reference sequence). J was trimmed by 7 bases and V by 1 base; bases with no gene match: 4. As regards this clone: Its antigen is undetermined.

The TCR originated in a female donor in good health and CMV-seronegative. Sequencing was performed on PBMCs. V and J are TRBV30 and TRBJ1-2; 9 nucleotides match TRBD1. The CDR3 loop is CAWSGDRAGGYTF. The CDR3 bases are TGTGCCTGGAGTGGGGACAGGGCCGGTGGCTACACCTTC.